The 12 T cell receptor beta chains given below trace back to one sample, sequenced in a study of cytotoxic CD8 clonotypes in ibrutinib-treated CLL. Profiled with immunoSEQ multiplex PCR; TCRdb holds only in-frame clones, not every one. In the table there are 150,000 or so clones, approximately 91% of which are singletons. The sample here was PBMCs, taken at disease progression, from a patient treated with ibrutinib. The source of these receptors is a human donor with chronic lymphocytic leukemia.

This clone was picked up a small number of times. The chain employs TRBV6-6 and TRBJ2-3, with D possibly TRBD1 on 6 matching bases. With 4 bases removed from V and 3 bases from J, the gap between germline ends came to 14 bases. Germline assignment: CDR1 MNHNY and CDR2 SVGAGI (reference sequence). CDR3 length: 15 residues. Here the CDR3 reads CASSSAGEYTDTQYF. Here the CDR3 DNA reads TGTGCCAGCAGTTCCGCAGGGGAATATACAGATACGCAGTATTTT.

The chain couples TRBV27 to TRBJ2-1; TRBD1 might be the D (6 bases). The CDR3 is 13 residues long. The V end lost 6 bases, the J end lost 4 bases, and 10 bases lay between the germline ends. Per germline, CDR1 MNHEY and CDR2 SMNVEV (reference sequence). The DNA of the CDR3 is TGTGCCAGCAGAGTGACAGGATACAATGAGCAGTTCTTC. Amino acids: CASRVTGYNEQFF.

V gene TRBV11-2 combines with J gene TRBJ2-7; TRBD1 is a possible D gene (6 bases). V gave up 0 bases and J gave up 5 bases, with 17 bases separating them. The CDR3 contains 16 residues. Looked up from germline, CDR1 is SGHAT and CDR2 is FQNNGV. The CDR3 DNA reads as TGTGCCAGCAGCTTAGATCAGGGACATTCGATCCACGAGCAGTACTTC. As protein: CASSLDQGHSIHEQYF.

The rearrangement links TRBV15 to TRBJ2-5; TRBD1 might be the D (6 bases). The length of the CDR3 is 15 residues. V lost 4 bases, J lost 5 bases, and 17 bases lay in between. Germline assignment: CDR1 LNHNV and CDR2 YYDKDF (reference sequence). The CDR3 spells CATSNRRGSGETQYF. In DNA form, the CDR3 reads TGTGCCACCAGCAACCGCAGGGGTTCGGGGGAGACCCAGTACTTC.

The rearrangement uses TRBV14 and TRBJ1-1; D unresolved. V was trimmed by 9 bases and J by 0 bases, leaving 14 bases between them. The CDR3 has 14 residues. Germline V gene data show CDR1 as SGHDN and CDR2 as FVKESK. In DNA, the CDR3 is TGTGCCAGTCAACTCGCAGGTTTGAACACTGAAGCTTTCTTT. Translated, it gives CASQLAGLNTEAFF. Based on the CDR3 plus reference TRBV14 and TRBJ1-1, the full variable domain is EAGVTQFPSHSVIEKGQTVTLRCDPISGHDNLYWYRRVMGKEIKFLLHFVKESKQDESGMPNNRFLAERTGGTYSTLKVQPAELEDSGVYFCASQLAGLNTEAFFGQGTRLTVV.

V and J are TRBV11-2 and TRBJ1-2; D possibly corresponds to TRBD1 (5 bases). V dropped 6 bases and J dropped 7 bases, with 12 bases sitting between them. This CDR3 is 12 amino acids long. Looked up from germline, CDR1 is SGHAT and CDR2 is FQNNGV. Written as DNA, the CDR3 is TGTGCCAGCAGTCCCGGGAGGGGTGGCTACACCTTC. Amino acids: CASSPGRGGYTF.

The V and J genes are TRBV19 and TRBJ1-3; the D is unclear. The CDR3 contains 16 residues. Trimming pared 2 bases from V and 0 bases from J, leaving 11 bases between. Germline assignment: CDR1 LNHDA and CDR2 SQIVND (reference sequence). CDR3 DNA sequence: TGTGCCAGTAGTATATCTGGGCCGAGCTCTGGAAACACCATATATTTT. It translates to CASSISGPSSGNTIYF. Based on the CDR3 plus reference TRBV19 and TRBJ1-3, the full variable domain is DGGITQSPKYLFRKEGQNVTLSCEQNLNHDAMYWYRQDPGQGLRLIYYSQIVNDFQKGDIAEGYSVSREKKESFPLTVTSAQKNPTAFYLCASSISGPSSGNTIYFGEGSWLTVV.

The chain is built from TRBV27 and TRBJ1-1; D gene unclear. CDR1 and CDR2 from the germline V gene are MNHEY and SMNVEV (reference sequence). The CDR3 extends over 14 amino acids. V lost 4 bases and J lost 1, with 10 bases in between. CDR3 protein: CASSSRWENTEAFF. CDR3 coding DNA: TGTGCCAGCAGTTCCCGGTGGGAGAACACTGAAGCTTTCTTT.

The rearrangement joins TRBV19 to TRBJ1-4, with TRBD1 matching over 12 bases. The germline gives CDR1 LNHDA, CDR2 SQIVND (reference sequence). CDR3 length equals 18 residues. The V and J ends lost 5 bases and 4 bases, in that order; junction bases with no gene match: 11. Written as DNA, the CDR3 is TGTGCCAGTAGTCCAATCCGGGACAGGGGGCGCATTAATGAAAAACTGTTTTTT. This codes for CASSPIRDRGRINEKLFF.

V and J are TRBV5-1 and TRBJ1-3, with 9 bases that match TRBD1. The CDR3 runs to 20 residues. The germline V gene encodes CDR1 SGHRS and CDR2 YFSETQ. After removal of 2 bases from V and 0 bases from J, the junction contained 15 bases not matched to a gene. The CDR3 sequence is CASSFGWGGQGSSSGNTIYF. Written as DNA, the CDR3 is TGCGCCAGCAGCTTCGGATGGGGAGGACAGGGGAGTTCCTCTGGAAACACCATATATTTT.

The V and J genes are TRBV5-1 and TRBJ1-4; the D is unclear. The CDR3 runs 13 residues. Trimming removed 4 bases from V and 11 bases from J, with 15 bases in between. Germline values: CDR1 SGHRS, CDR2 YFSETQ. As DNA, the CDR3 is TGCGCCAGCAGCATTAATGGGTTGGGGAAACTGTTTTTT. Residues: CASSINGLGKLFF.

V is TRBV27 and J is TRBJ1-1; perhaps TRBD1 as D (5 bases). Looked up from germline, CDR1 is MNHEY and CDR2 is SMNVEV (reference sequence). This CDR3 comprises 16 residues. With 3 bases removed from V and 1 base from J, the gap between germline ends came to 15 bases. DNA for the CDR3: TGTGCCAGCAGTTTTTCACGGACAAGAGGGAACACTGAAGCTTTCTTT. Encoded protein: CASSFSRTRGNTEAFF.